This T cell receptor beta chain comes out of a study of cytomegalovirus exposure and HLA in healthy donors. The PCR used 60 Vbeta and 13 Jbeta primers. Sequenced by immunoSEQ multiplex PCR; TCRdb stores in-frame clones only, minus some. This sample has roughly 150,000 clones, with around 75% found just once. Notes on this clone: Its cognate antigen is unknown.

Germline V gene sequence: CDR1 GTSNPN, CDR2 SVGIG (reference sequence). Trimming removed 2 bases from V and 6 bases from J; junction bases left unmatched: 7. CDR3 length: 15 residues. Study-level findings and limits: The listing of 150 to 200 TCR beta chains classed them as cytomegalovirus-associated.

The J gene is TRBJ1-4, the V gene TRBV30; 9 positions agree with TRBD1. This TCR was sampled from a male donor in good health and CMV-seronegative. The material sequenced was PBMCs. This chain's CDR3 is CAWSPKRTGDEKLFF. The CDR3 nucleotides are TGTGCCTGGAGTCCAAAGAGGACAGGGGATGAAAAACTGTTTTTT.